This paragraph covers one T cell receptor (beta chain) sequence. It lacks a known antigen. No clone much larger than this one lies a single base away; base qualities are absent. The CDR3 runs 14 amino acids, cysteine and phenylalanine included. Kept here is only the CDR3 DNA, which spans 42 bases and is read in frame from base 1. CDR1 and CDR2 are read off the germline V gene as KGHSH and LQKENI. At the junction V is shortened by 6 bases and J by 7 bases, with 15 bases in between. This specimen comes from a study of blood T cell repertoires in COVID-19 (dated by TCRdb to 2020 to 2022). With regard to the full study: Samples from collaborators originated in the United States, Italy and Spain and spanned both the acute and convalescent phases of COVID-19. The repertoires were released in a freely available public database meant as a resource for research on the immune response to SARS-CoV-2. The material from the prospective study consisted of cDNA or gDNA derived from T cells, B-cell-depleted T cells, or PBMCs. Where available, HLA class I and class II types were taken from metadata supplied by the sample provider and were not determined by assay-based typing. Samples were obtained from the ongoing ImmuneRACE study (first 160 participants) and from 1,254 subjects provided by 6 global collaborators. Subjects who had been exposed to COVID-19, were actively infected with it, or had recovered from it provided the deeply sampled blood TCRbeta repertoires that made up the dataset. Sample metadata almost always included a de-identified subject ID, COVID-19 status, age in years and sex. Results the study describes overall, beyond this receptor: Clinical and demographic metadata were provided uncurated, with the amount varying by source and participant.

The immunoSEQ Assay, a bias-controlled multiplex PCR, was used to amplify TCRbeta CDR3 regions from genomic DNA. The published analysis was carried out like this. Nucleated cell counts per sample were estimated from amplification of reference gene primers within the assay. Sequence reads were collapsed and filtered to measure the absolute abundance of every unique TCRbeta CDR3 rearrangement. Productive Simpson clonality was computed per sample as the square root of Simpson's diversity index over productive rearrangements. TCRdb's version of the immuneACCESS table is confined to in-frame rearrangements and falls short of the full clone set. An unresolved V gene accounts for under half of the shortfall where checked; the remainder is of unknown origin. For V, J and clone size, that table is used; D and trimming come from the DNA. This sample lists some 290,000 clones; about 76% were detected once. Of the sample, under 3% is held by the ten largest clones.

Collaborating institutions collected whole blood in K2EDTA tubes following their own protocols. Collaborator samples were shipped for TCRbeta analysis as frozen whole blood, isolated PBMCs, or DNA extracted from either sample type. Sequencing input: peripheral blood. The chain is made from TRBV18 and TRBJ1-4; no D gene call is confident. This TCR was recovered from a woman aged 60 to 75 with active or convalescent COVID-19. In nucleotide form, the sequence is TGTGCCAGCTCTCTCCGGGAACGGGGTGAAAAACTGTTTTTT. Translated, it gives CASSLRERGEKLFF.